These T cell receptor beta chains were read from a single sample in a study of T cells in Graves' hyperthyroidism and ophthalmopathy. TCRdb reanalysed the multiplex PCR reads using MiXCR and keeps one entry per CDR3 protein. The sample includes about 400,000 distinct CDR3 sequences, less than 15% of them seen just once. Sequencing was performed on blood. Receptors originate from a woman younger than 30 with Graves' hyperthyroidism. The CDR3 runs from the conserved cysteine through the conserved F or W. A D gene is named only where the DNA matches it firmly. A clone size is listed for some rows: how often the clone was seen (once, few, many), or a class if it is expanded.

j_call v_call d_call clone_size cdr3_nt cdr3_aa
TRBJ2-7 TRBV9 TRBD1 - TGTGCCAGCAGCGTCGGAACCGGGACAGTAAACTACGAGCAGTACTTC CASSVGTGTVNYEQYF
TRBJ2-6 TRBV7-3 - few TGTGCCAGCAGCTTATCCCGTACTGGGGCCAACGTCCTGACTTTC CASSLSRTGANVLTF
TRBJ1-2 TRBV4-1 TRBD1 few TGCGCCAGCAGGCGGACAGGGTATGAGAAAGGCTACACCTTC CASRRTGYEKGYTF
TRBJ1-3 TRBV9 - - TGTGCCAGCAGCGTAACTCCCGGGACGGCATCTGGAAACACCATATATTTT CASSVTPGTASGNTIYF
TRBJ2-1 TRBV18 - many TGTGCCAGCTCACCCGGGACACATATTAACAATGAGCAGTTCTTC CASSPGTHINNEQFF
TRBJ2-1 TRBV20-1 TRBD2 many TGCAGTGCACAAGCGGGAGGAACCTACAATGAGCAGTTCTTC CSAQAGGTYNEQFF
TRBJ2-5 TRBV20-1 - - TGCAGGGCCGGACAGTATGAGACCCAGTACTTC CRAGQYETQYF
TRBJ2-1 TRBV20-1 - few TGCAGTGCTAAAGTAAATGAGCAGTTCTTC CSAKVNEQFF
TRBJ2-7 TRBV5-1 - many TGCGCCAGCAGCCCTCGGGACTTCGGGCTCGAGCAGTACTTC CASSPRDFGLEQYF
TRBJ1-3 TRBV3-1 - many TGTGCCAGCAGCCTCGCTCAGGGTTCCGGAAACACCATATATTTT CASSLAQGSGNTIYF
TRBJ2-7 TRBV7-9 TRBD1 many TGTGCCAGCGCACCCCAGGGGGTTAGCTCCTACGAGCAGTACTTC CASAPQGVSSYEQYF
TRBJ1-2 TRBV20-1 - many TGCAGTGCTAGAGAAGAAGGCTACGGCTACACCTTC CSAREEGYGYTF
TRBJ2-3 TRBV29-1 - many TGCGTTGCTGGGCGGGGAGTCACAGATACGCAGTATTTT CVAGRGVTDTQYF
TRBJ1-4 TRBV9 TRBD1 many TGTGCCAGCAGCGTTACAGGGGACGGGGAAAAACTGTTTTTT CASSVTGDGEKLFF
TRBJ1-1 TRBV7-8 - many TGTGCCAGCAGCCCTCGTGGGGGCCGAGTTTTACTGAACACTGAAGCTTTCTTT CASSPRGGRVLLNTEAFF
TRBJ2-1 TRBV18 TRBD2 - TGTGCCAGCTCACCCGAAGCGGGGCGTATCAATGAGCAGTTCTTC CASSPEAGRINEQFF
TRBJ1-2 TRBV24-1 - many TGTGCCACCAGTGATCGGGGACTTGACGGCTACACCTTC CATSDRGLDGYTF
TRBJ1-1 TRBV20-1 - many TGCAGTGCTAGTGGAGGACAGACGAACACTGAAGCTTTCTTT CSASGGQTNTEAFF
TRBJ2-1 TRBV19 TRBD1 many TGTGCCAGTAGTATGTGGCAGGGGGCGTATAATGAGCAGTTCTTC CASSMWQGAYNEQFF
TRBJ1-3 TRBV11-2 - - TGTGCCAGTAGAACGACAGGCTCTGGAAACACCATATATTTT CASRTTGSGNTIYF
TRBJ2-7 TRBV20-1 TRBD1 many TGCAGTGCTAGGGACAGGGTGATCTACGAGCAGTACTTC CSARDRVIYEQYF
TRBJ1-2 TRBV9 - many TGTGCCAGCAGCCCCTCCGCGGGGGTAGCCTATGGCTACACCTTC CASSPSAGVAYGYTF
TRBJ2-1 TRBV6-2/TRBV6-3 TRBD2 many TGTGCCAGCAGTACTGGGACTAGCGGGGCCTCCGAGCAGTTCTTC CASSTGTSGASEQFF
TRBJ2-3 TRBV5-1 - many TGCGCCAGCAGCCCGGGATTCAGCACAGATACGCAGTATTTT CASSPGFSTDTQYF
TRBJ2-5 TRBV5-1 TRBD1 many TGCGCCAGCAGCCCCGACAGGGAAGGTCCCGAGACCCAGTACTTC CASSPDREGPETQYF
TRBJ2-7 TRBV6-2/TRBV6-3 TRBD2 many TGTGCCAGCAGTTACTCGTTTGCAGCGGGAGGTGACGAGCAGTACTTC CASSYSFAAGGDEQYF
TRBJ1-2 TRBV30 - many TGTGCCTGGTCAAAGGCGCGGCGGAACTATGGCTACACCTTC CAWSKARRNYGYTF
TRBJ2-7 TRBV24-1 - few TGTGCCACCAGTGACCCCTGGTCTGAGAAGTACTTC CATSDPWSEKYF
TRBJ2-7 TRBV27 - many TGTGCCAGCAGCCCGACGGGTAGGATAATCGCCTTCTCCTACGAGCAGTACTTC CASSPTGRIIAFSYEQYF
TRBJ1-2 TRBV2 TRBD1 many TGTGCCAGCAGTGTCACGACAGGGGGTGGTGGCTACACCTTC CASSVTTGGGGYTF
TRBJ2-1 TRBV10-3 TRBD2 many TGTGCCAACGCCGGGACTAGCGGCCTCAATGAGCAGTTCTTC CANAGTSGLNEQFF
TRBJ2-5 TRBV5-1 - - TGCGCCAGCAGCTTTCTCGACGGGGGACAAGAGACCCAGTACTTC CASSFLDGGQETQYF
TRBJ1-4 TRBV7-6 - many TGTGCCAGCAGACATTATACGGACACTAATGAAAAACTGTTTTTT CASRHYTDTNEKLFF
TRBJ1-4 TRBV7-9 TRBD1 few TGTGCCAGCAGCCAGGGGGGCACCCTTGGGGAAAAACTGTTTTTT CASSQGGTLGEKLFF
TRBJ2-1 TRBV19 - - TGTGCCAGTACCCCGGACAGCGTATCCTACAATGAGCAGTTCTTC CASTPDSVSYNEQFF
TRBJ2-1 TRBV29-1 TRBD1 many TGCAGCGTCGCTTACCGGGACAGCCTCTTCGAGCAGTTCTTC CSVAYRDSLFEQFF
TRBJ1-1 TRBV2 - many TGTGCCCGCGGGGGCACTGAAGCTTTCTTT CARGGTEAFF
TRBJ1-5 TRBV6-1 - many TGTGCCAGCAGGAAGAAGACTGCAGGGAATAGCAATCAGCCCCAGCATTTT CASRKKTAGNSNQPQHF
TRBJ2-5 TRBV12-3/TRBV12-4 TRBD2 many TGTGCCAGCAACCTTCGGGGGGGGCCTGAAGAGACCCAGTACTTC CASNLRGGPEETQYF
TRBJ1-3 TRBV5-1 - many TGCGCCAGCAGCTTGGTCGGAGGAACGACTTCTGGAAACACCATATATTTT CASSLVGGTTSGNTIYF
TRBJ1-6 TRBV5-1 - many TGCGCCAGCAGCGCGGTAGGGGATAATTCACCCCTCCACTTT CASSAVGDNSPLHF